This TCR beta chain appears in the sequencing data of a study of cytomegalovirus exposure and HLA in healthy donors. The study, taken as a whole, reports: Researchers catalogued 160 or so TCR beta chains as cytomegalovirus-associated. TRBV6-2, TRBV6-3 and some other V segments were unresolvable in 87-base-pair reads. Reports indicated that the classifier achieved high specificity and sensitivity in diagnosing cytomegalovirus status. Highest at DRB1 and lowest at HLA-C, TCR association rates differed among HLA loci in a later analysis.

It was with 60 Vbeta and 13 Jbeta primers that the PCR ran. This table comes from immunoSEQ multiplex PCR, and its TCRdb copy is limited to in-frame clones, with some not included. The sample contains fewer than 200,000 clones, approximately 77% of which appear only once. This clone was observed a handful of times. The antigen remains undetermined. Germline V gene lookup returns CDR1 SNHLY and CDR2 FYNNEI. Trimming removed 3 bases from V and 2 bases from J, with 10 bases in between. The CDR3 contains 15 residues. This sequence originates from a man aged 35-49 years in good health and CMV-seropositive. Sequencing was performed on PBMCs. The genes are TRBV2 and TRBJ2-2; TRBD2 is a possible D gene (5 bases). For the CDR3, the DNA is TGTGCCAGCAGTGAGCGAAGCGGTAACACCGGGGAGCTGTTTTTT. This gives the protein CASSERSGNTGELFF.